One and the same sample provided the 14 T cell receptor beta chains below, sequenced in a study of cytomegalovirus exposure and HLA in healthy donors (dated by TCRdb to about 2017). Library generation was performed with the immunoSEQ multiplex PCR assay. For the multiplex PCR, a mixture combining 60 forward primers for TCR Vbeta segments and 13 reverse primers for TCR Jbeta segments was used. TCRdb carries this immuneACCESS record with in-frame sequences only. Its versions omit some clonotypes, under half of them owing to an unresolved V gene in the studies checked, with the rest unexplained. The sample data list over 75,000 clones, and 77% of these were observed just once. 6.5% to 8% of the sample is held by the ten biggest clonotypes. Specimen: PBMCs. The receptor set was obtained from a man in his fifties in good health and CMV-seropositive.

The chain combines TRBV2 with TRBJ1-1, with 8 bases that match TRBD1. V shed 7 bases, J shed 0 bases, and the junction held 7 bases outside the gene matches. Germline CDR1 SNHLY, CDR2 FYNNEI. The CDR3 length is 15 residues. The CDR3 bases are TGTGCCAGCACCTTCCAGGGGGCGGTGAACACTGAAGCTTTCTTT. Amino acid sequence: CASTFQGAVNTEAFF.

This clone showed up just a few times. This chain connects TRBV4-3 to TRBJ2-7; possible D gene TRBD1, 6 bases. Looked up from germline, CDR1 is LGHNA and CDR2 is YSLEER. This CDR3 comprises 15 residues. The V end was cut by 1 base, the J end by 1 base, with 11 bases between. The DNA for the CDR3 is TGCGCCAGCAGCCAAGTCGGTCAGGGGTCCTACGAGCAGTACTTC. Its protein product is CASSQVGQGSYEQYF.

In regard to this clone: One junction end disagrees with the germline gene, perhaps due to a read error. The chain has TRBV7-9 and TRBJ1-4; 11 nucleotides align to TRBD1. Germline V gene lookup returns CDR1 SEHNR and CDR2 FQNEAQ (reference sequence). This CDR3 has 16 amino acids. The CDR3 coding sequence is TGTTCCAGCAGCCGGACAGGGGGCTACCCCAGTGAAAAACTGTTTTTT. It is translated as CSSSRTGGYPSEKLFF.

The chain recombines TRBV6-4 with TRBJ2-1, with 8 bases lining up with TRBD1. Germline assignment: CDR1 MRHNA and CDR2 SNTAGT. This CDR3 is 17 amino acids long. The ends lost 0 bases at V and 4 bases at J; junction bases unmatched: 8. CDR3 residues: CASSDSGQGAVYNEQFF. In DNA form, the CDR3 reads TGTGCCAGCAGTGACTCGGGCCAGGGGGCAGTTTACAATGAGCAGTTCTTC.

V and J are TRBV5-8 and TRBJ2-3, with 9 bases matching TRBD1. V lost 8 bases, J lost 0 bases, and 1 base stayed unmatched. Germline values: CDR1 SGHTS, CDR2 YDEGEE. The length of the CDR3 is 13 residues. The CDR3 here is CASGTGSTDTQYF. The CDR3 DNA sequence: TGTGCCAGTGGGACAGGGAGCACAGATACGCAGTATTTT.

This chain links TRBV7-9 with TRBJ1-4; D ambiguous. CDR3 length: 13 residues. Germline CDR1 reads SEHNR; CDR2 reads FQNEAQ (reference sequence). V lost 5 bases to trimming and J lost 5 bases, with 9 bases between them. The CDR3 here is CASSPSGNEKLFF. The CDR3 region has the DNA TGTGCCAGCAGCCCCTCGGGGAATGAAAAACTGTTTTTT. The whole variable domain, remainder taken from reference TRBV7-9 and TRBJ1-4, is DTGVSQNPRHKITKRGQNVTFRCDPISEHNRLYWYRQTLGQGPEFLTYFQNEAQLEKSRLLSDRFSAERPKGSFSTLEIQRTEQGDSAMYLCASSPSGNEKLFFGSGTQLSVL.

The rearrangement joins TRBV5-4 to TRBJ1-6, with D unclear. Trimming cost V 1 base and J 6 bases, with 5 bases left between them. From germline, CDR1 is SGHNT and CDR2 YYREEE (reference sequence). The CDR3 is 13 amino acids. In nucleotides, the CDR3 is TGTGCCAGCAGCTTGCAGGCTAATTCACCCCTCCACTTT. Amino acid sequence: CASSLQANSPLHF.

This clone was seen more than once but under ten times. This rearrangement joins TRBV30 to TRBJ1-2, with D maybe TRBD1 (6 bases). Looked up from germline, CDR1 is GTSNPN and CDR2 is SVGIG (reference sequence). CDR3 length equals 13 residues. V was trimmed by 2 bases and J by 4 bases, leaving 11 bases between them. CDR3 residues: CAWSRGAGYGYTF. In DNA form, the CDR3 reads TGTGCCTGGAGTCGGGGGGCAGGCTATGGCTACACCTTC. Drawing the rest from reference TRBV30 and TRBJ1-2, the complete variable domain is SQTIHQWPATLVQPVGSPLSLECTVEGTSNPNLYWYRQAAGRGLQLLFYSVGIGQISSEVPQNLSASRPQDRQFILSSKKLLLSDSGFYLCAWSRGAGYGYTFGSGTRLTVV.

The V and J genes are TRBV5-1 and TRBJ2-3; D not resolved. V was clipped by 0 bases and J by 0 bases, with 5 bases between them. The CDR3 is 14 amino acids. Germline assignment: CDR1 SGHRS and CDR2 YFSETQ. The CDR3 DNA reads TGCGCCAGCAGCTTGGGGCAGAGCACAGATACGCAGTATTTT. The encoded protein is CASSLGQSTDTQYF.

This chain uses TRBV27 with TRBJ1-2; D is undetermined. Germline V gene data show CDR1 as MNHEY and CDR2 as SMNVEV (reference sequence). V lost 7 bases and J 0 bases, leaving 12 bases between the germline ends. The CDR3 runs to 14 residues. CDR3 sequence: CASMGSSSNYGYTF. The CDR3 nucleotides read TGTGCCAGCATGGGGAGTTCTTCTAACTATGGCTACACCTTC.

The V and J genes are TRBV7-9 and TRBJ2-1; 7 positions agree with TRBD1. The CDR3 has 14 amino acids. V was pared by 3 bases and J by 7 bases, with 6 bases of the junction left unmatched. CDR1 is SEHNR and CDR2 is FQNEAQ in the germline V gene (reference sequence). This chain's CDR3 is CASSFRQGGNEQFF. The CDR3, as DNA: TGTGCCAGCAGCTTTCGACAGGGTGGGAATGAGCAGTTCTTC.

This sequence joins TRBV19 and TRBJ1-6; D is perhaps TRBD1 (6 bases). Germline V lookup: CDR1 LNHDA, CDR2 SQIVND (reference sequence). Trimming took 3 bases from V and 6 from J, leaving 9 bases between them. The CDR3 covers 14 residues. This CDR3 is CASSIGRGNSPLHF. The CDR3 DNA sequence: TGTGCCAGTAGTATTGGCAGGGGTAATTCACCCCTCCACTTT.

Remarks on this clone: In the same sample, other DNA sequences code for this CDR3. The chain combines TRBV4-3 with TRBJ2-7; D perhaps matches TRBD1 (5 bases). The CDR3 sequence is 13 residues long. The V and J ends lost 0 bases and 3 bases respectively, with 6 bases between them. The germline gives CDR1 LGHNA, CDR2 YSLEER. CDR3 nucleotides: TGCGCCAGCAGCCAAGATCAGGGCTACGAGCAGTACTTC. Translation: CASSQDQGYEQYF.

The V call is TRBV7-8, the J call TRBJ1-1; 7 bases line up with TRBD1. From germline, CDR1 is SGHVS and CDR2 FQNEAQ. Unmatched junction bases numbered 6, after V lost 5 bases and J lost 3 bases. This CDR3 comprises 14 residues. The CDR3 DNA follows: TGTGCCAGCAGCCCCCGCAGGGGGGACACTGAAGCTTTCTTT. It specifies CASSPRRGDTEAFF.